This T cell receptor beta chain was sequenced during a study of primary melanoma T cells and metastatic recurrence (dated by TCRdb to 2020 to 2022). Regarding the study in general: The cohort consisted of about 200 primary melanomas of stage T2 to T4, each more than 1 mm thick. Histopathological grading of tumor-infiltrating lymphocytes was compared with the T-cell fraction derived from sequencing. The T-cell fraction measured by TCR beta sequencing was weighed against progression-free survival, the clinical outcome chosen for the comparison. Whether T-cell fraction and T-cell repertoire clonality in primary melanoma tumors predicted patient outcome was tested in the study.

Findings and caveats that apply to the study as a whole: Progression-free survival was reportedly predicted by the tumor T-cell fraction independently of thickness, ulceration, mitotic rate and age. A T-cell fraction greater than 20% appeared to be protective whatever the ulceration status, mitotic rate or nodal disease. An effective T-cell-mediated antitumor response in primary melanoma was presented by the authors only as a suggestion rather than as a demonstrated mechanism. Adding T-cell fraction to tumor thickness reportedly improved progression-free survival prediction more than adding any other histopathological variable.

Patients had primary melanoma that had been surgically resected and was considered potentially curable but at risk of metastatic recurrence. The germline V and J ends show losses of 4 bases and 4 bases respectively, and no gene match explains 4 bases of the junction. CDR1 SQVTM and CDR2 ANQGSEA were looked up in the germline V gene. Taken from cysteine to phenylalanine, the CDR3 has 12 residues. Just the 36-base CDR3 DNA is kept, in frame starting at base 1. With regard to this clone: Its recognized antigen is unknown. Base qualities are not recorded, but no much larger clone differs from it by a single base.

The library was prepared using the immunoSEQ multiplex PCR assay. High-throughput sequencing of the T-cell receptor beta chain was performed on primary melanoma tumor tissue. Processing in the source paper ran as follows. TCRB CDR3 sharing between samples and the distribution of insertions and deletions were included in the repertoire analyses. The predictive value of the T-cell fraction was ranked against histopathological variables by a gradient-boosted model. TCRdb carries this immuneACCESS record with in-frame sequences only. Its versions omit some clonotypes, under half of them owing to an unresolved V gene in the studies checked, with the rest unexplained. That table gives V, J and clone size, and the DNA gave D and trimming. The data table for this sample lists some 71 clones.

The chain employs TRBV29-1 and TRBJ2-7, with TRBD1 matching 7 junction bases. Input material: melanoma tumor tissue. This receptor was taken from a human donor with melanoma. The CDR3 protein is CSVARGTYEQYF. Read as DNA, the sequence is TGCAGCGTTGCCAGGGGGACGTACGAGCAGTACTTC.